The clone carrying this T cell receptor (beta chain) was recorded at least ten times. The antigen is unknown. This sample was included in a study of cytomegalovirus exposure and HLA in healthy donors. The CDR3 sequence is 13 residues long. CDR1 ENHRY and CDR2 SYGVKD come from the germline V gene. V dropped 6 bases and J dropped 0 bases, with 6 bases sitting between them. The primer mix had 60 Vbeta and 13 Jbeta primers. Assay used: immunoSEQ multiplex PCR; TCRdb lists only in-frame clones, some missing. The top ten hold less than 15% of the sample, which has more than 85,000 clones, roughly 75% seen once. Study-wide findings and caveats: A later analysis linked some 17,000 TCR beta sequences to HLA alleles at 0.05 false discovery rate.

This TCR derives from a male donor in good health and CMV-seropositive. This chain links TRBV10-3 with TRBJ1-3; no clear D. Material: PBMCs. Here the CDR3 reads CAIRPSSGNTIYF. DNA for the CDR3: TGTGCCATCAGGCCGAGCTCTGGAAACACCATATATTTT.